What follows is one TCR beta chain and its context. The source of the sample is a study of blood T cell repertoires in COVID-19. In the study overall: Both acute and convalescent COVID-19 samples were obtained from the United States, Italy and Spain. In each case, the material was cDNA or gDNA derived from T cells, B-cell-depleted T cells, or PBMCs.

This CDR3 comprises 16 residues. The germline CDR1 and CDR2 sequences are MNHEY and SVGEGT. Trimming left V 6 bases short and J 5 bases short, with 17 bases between. Methods used by the authors: Amplification with reference gene primers provided the estimates of nucleated cell counts. Sequenced by immunoSEQ multiplex PCR; TCRdb stores in-frame clones only, minus some. That table is the source of V, J and clone size, and D and trimming were worked out from the DNA. The sample shows some 50,000 clones, approximately 85% of them seen only once. This chain links TRBV6-2 or TRBV6-3 with TRBJ1-6; D is unclear. The sequence came from a human donor in a cohort sampled during active COVID-19. Sequenced material: peripheral blood. As DNA, the CDR3 is TGTGCCAGCAGCCCTTTTTCAGCCGGAGATAATTCACCCCTCCACTTT. It yields the protein CASSPFSAGDNSPLHF.